Listed below are T cell receptor beta chains from one sample, sequenced in a study of blood T cell repertoires in COVID-19. Profiled with immunoSEQ multiplex PCR; TCRdb holds only in-frame clones, not every one. The sample includes 250,000 to 350,000 clones, over 75% seen only once; the top ten take 7.8%. The sequencing sample was made of peripheral blood. The receptors come from a woman aged 50 to 60 who had recovered from COVID-19. CDR3s include the opening cysteine and the closing phenylalanine or tryptophan. The D gene is left open where the match is weak. Expanded clones get a size class; other rows say once, few or many, or leave the size out.

NA	19	TRBD1	TRBV27	TRBJ2-1	CASNRDRGRFGSPYNEQFF	TGTGCCAGCAATCGGGACAGGGGGCGTTTTGGGTCGCCCTACAATGAGCAGTTCTTC
few	13	NA	TRBV3-1/TRBV3-2	TRBJ1-1	CASRTAPNTEAFF	TGTGCCAGCAGGACAGCACCGAACACTGAAGCTTTCTTT
once	11	NA	TRBV28	TRBJ2-1	CASTSGNEQFF	NA
once	17	TRBD2	TRBV7-3	TRBJ2-2	CASSHGGLAFEPGELFF	TGTGCCAGCAGCCATGGGGGACTAGCGTTCGAACCCGGGGAGCTGTTTTTT
once	11	NA	TRBV6-4	TRBJ2-3	CASSVGGTQYF	TGTGCCAGCAGTGTCGGGGGTACGCAGTATTTT
NA	14	NA	TRBV19	TRBJ1-1	CASSTLQGVTEAFF	TGTGCCAGTAGTACCTTACAGGGTGTCACTGAAGCTTTCTTT
NA	15	TRBD1	TRBV19	TRBJ2-3	CATSTGTGTTDTQYF	TGTGCCACCTCTACCGGGACAGGTACCACAGATACGCAGTATTTT
once	13	NA	TRBV12-3/TRBV12-4	TRBJ2-7	CASSRRGPYEQYF	TGTGCCAGCAGCCGGAGGGGACCCTACGAGCAGTACTTC
NA	14	NA	TRBV3-1/TRBV3-2	TRBJ2-5	CASSQSLSRETQYF	TGTGCCAGCAGCCAATCACTGTCCCGGGAGACCCAGTACTTC
NA	15	NA	TRBV6-5	TRBJ1-5	CASSYSARRGQPQHF	TGTGCCAGCAGTTACTCGGCCAGGAGGGGCCAGCCCCAGCATTTT
NA	13	TRBD2	TRBV27	TRBJ2-7	CATRAGGGYEQYF	TGTGCCACCCGAGCGGGAGGAGGTTACGAGCAGTACTTC
NA	13	NA	TRBV3-1/TRBV3-2	TRBJ2-1	CASSQASVDEQFF	TGTGCCAGCAGCCAAGCTAGCGTCGATGAGCAGTTCTTC
once	14	TRBD2	TRBV7-2	TRBJ2-7	CASSVTSGPYEQYF	TGTGCCAGCAGCGTGACTAGCGGACCCTACGAGCAGTACTTC
NA	16	TRBD2	TRBV4-2	TRBJ2-3	CASSHIGTGDYDTQYF	TGTGCCAGCAGCCATATCGGGACTGGGGACTACGATACGCAGTATTTT
NA	12	NA	TRBV29-1	TRBJ1-2	CSATTDDYGYTF	TGCAGCGCCACGACAGATGACTATGGCTACACCTTC
NA	13	NA	TRBV28	TRBJ1-2	CASRGTKNYGYTF	TGTGCCAGCAGGGGGACAAAGAACTATGGCTACACCTTC
NA	14	NA	TRBV11-2	TRBJ1-6	CASSPTGYNSPLHF	TGTGCCAGCAGTCCTACAGGGTATAATTCACCCCTCCACTTT
NA	17	NA	TRBV7-2	TRBJ2-7	CASSARATGTGSYEQYF	TGTGCCAGCAGCGCGCGCGCGACCGGGACTGGAAGTTACGAGCAGTACTTC
many	15	TRBD2	TRBV5-4	TRBJ2-3	CASSPAGAQKDTQYF	TGTGCCAGCAGCCCAGCGGGAGCCCAGAAAGATACGCAGTATTTT
NA	12	TRBD1	TRBV7-2	TRBJ1-2	CASSLGQVGYTF	TGTGCCAGCAGCCTAGGACAGGTTGGCTACACCTTC
NA	16	TRBD1	TRBV14	TRBJ2-1	CASSQLRTGGYNEQFF	TGTGCCAGCAGCCAATTGAGGACAGGGGGCTACAATGAGCAGTTCTTC
NA	14	TRBD2	TRBV7-8	TRBJ2-1	CASSFGTSNNEQFF	TGTGCCAGCAGCTTCGGGACTAGCAATAATGAGCAGTTCTTC
once	15	TRBD1	TRBV5-5	TRBJ1-2	CASSLVLGQGAGYTF	TGTGCCAGCAGCTTGGTACTGGGACAGGGGGCTGGCTACACCTTC
NA	13	TRBD1	TRBV11-2	TRBJ1-6	CASSGDRRSPLHF	TGTGCCAGCAGCGGGGACAGGCGATCACCCCTCCACTTT
NA	13	TRBD1	TRBV5-1	TRBJ1-2	CASSGDSYYGYTF	TGCGCCAGCAGCGGGGACAGCTACTATGGCTACACCTTC
NA	16	NA	TRBV5-6	TRBJ1-2	CASSLSPRAGTHGYTF	TGTGCCAGCAGCTTGAGCCCGCGGGCGGGGACGCATGGCTACACCTTC
NA	16	TRBD2	TRBV27	TRBJ2-7	CASSLLLAGGPGEQYF	TGTGCCAGCAGTCTACTCCTAGCGGGAGGGCCGGGAGAGCAGTACTTC
NA	17	TRBD1	TRBV5-1	TRBJ1-6	CASSRDWTGENGSPLHF	TGCGCCAGCAGCCGCGATTGGACAGGGGAAAACGGGTCACCCCTCCACTTT
NA	13	NA	TRBV5-4	TRBJ2-5	CASWGGSRETQYF	TGTGCCAGCTGGGGAGGCTCACGAGAGACCCAGTACTTC
NA	15	TRBD2	TRBV4-1	TRBJ2-1	CASSQPTSGRNEQFF	TGCGCCAGCAGCCAGCCTACTAGCGGGAGGAATGAGCAGTTCTTC
NA	16	TRBD2	TRBV29-1	TRBJ2-1	CSVDSSSGRSYNEQFF	TGCAGCGTTGATTCATCTAGCGGGAGGTCCTACAATGAGCAGTTCTTC
NA	17	TRBD1	TRBV5-1	TRBJ1-4	CASSAYRGLATNEKLFF	TGCGCCAGCAGCGCATACAGGGGCCTTGCAACTAATGAAAAACTGTTTTTT
NA	14	NA	TRBV27	TRBJ2-3	CASRGWSDSDTQYF	TGTGCCAGCAGGGGGTGGTCGGACTCAGATACGCAGTATTTT
NA	14	NA	TRBV6-5	TRBJ1-2	CASRSMTANYGYTF	TGTGCCAGCAGGTCCATGACAGCTAACTATGGCTACACCTTC
once	13	NA	TRBV19	TRBJ2-5	CASSPGVLETQYF	TGTGCCAGTAGCCCAGGGGTCTTAGAGACCCAGTACTTC
NA	11	NA	TRBV29-1	TRBJ1-2	CSVVGGNGYTF	TGCAGCGTTGTGGGGGGTAACGGCTACACCTTC